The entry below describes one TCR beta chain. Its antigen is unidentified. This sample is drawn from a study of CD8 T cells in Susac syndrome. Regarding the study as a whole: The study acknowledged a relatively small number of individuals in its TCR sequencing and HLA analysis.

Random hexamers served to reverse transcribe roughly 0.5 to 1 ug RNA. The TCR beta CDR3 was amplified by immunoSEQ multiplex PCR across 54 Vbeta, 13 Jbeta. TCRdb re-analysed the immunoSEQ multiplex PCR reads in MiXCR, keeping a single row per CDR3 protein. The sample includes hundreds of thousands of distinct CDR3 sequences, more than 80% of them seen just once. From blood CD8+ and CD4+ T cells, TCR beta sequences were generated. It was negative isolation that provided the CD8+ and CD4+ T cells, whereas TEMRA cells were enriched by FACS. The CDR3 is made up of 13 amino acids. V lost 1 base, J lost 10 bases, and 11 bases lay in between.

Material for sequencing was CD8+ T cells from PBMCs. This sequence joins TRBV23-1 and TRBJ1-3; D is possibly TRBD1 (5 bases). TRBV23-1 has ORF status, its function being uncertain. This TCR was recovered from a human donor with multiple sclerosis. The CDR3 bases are TGCGCCAGCAGTCAATTTGGGGCGCGAACCATATATTTT. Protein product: CASSQFGARTIYF.